One and the same sample provided the 15 T cell receptor beta chains below, sequenced in a study of lymphopenia after photon versus proton radiotherapy (dated by TCRdb to 2018 to 2020). Library construction relied on the immunoSEQ multiplex PCR assay. TCRdb mirrors the immuneACCESS table, restricted to in-frame sequences. Some clones are absent from its copies; in checked studies, under half trace to an unresolved V gene, and the reason for the others is unknown. The sample table shows tens of thousands of clones, and roughly nine tenths are seen once. The top ten clonotypes cover 6.6% of the sample. Sequenced material: peripheral blood, taken from a patient treated with proton-based radiotherapy. All receptors derive from a woman in her seventies with pancreatic cancer. Some clones in this sample may be carry-over from other donors' samples.

The table lists this clone with a count of one. The genes are TRBV7-9 and TRBJ2-1; 10 bases match TRBD2. V dropped 4 bases and J dropped 5; count of bases not matched to a gene: 5. From germline, CDR1 is SEHNR and CDR2 FQNEAQ (reference sequence). CDR3 length equals 15 residues. The CDR3 loop is CASSSGLAPNNEQFF. The CDR3, as DNA: TGTGCCAGCAGCTCGGGACTAGCGCCTAACAATGAGCAGTTCTTC.

In DNA, the CDR3 is TGTGCCAGCAGCTTAGGCCGAGCAAATGGGGGGAACACTGAAGCTTTCTTT. Its protein is CASSLGRANGGNTEAFF. V gene TRBV13 combines with J gene TRBJ1-1; D is perhaps TRBD1 (5 bases). CDR3 length equals 17 residues. Looked up from germline, CDR1 is PRHDT and CDR2 is FYEKMQ (reference sequence). V gave up 0 bases and J gave up 1 base, with 15 bases separating them. Combining the CDR3 with reference TRBV13 and TRBJ1-1 gives the whole variable domain AAGVIQSPRHLIKEKRETATLKCYPIPRHDTVYWYQQGPGQDPQFLISFYEKMQSDKGSIPDRFSAQQFSDYHSELNMSSLELGDSALYFCASSLGRANGGNTEAFFGQGTRLTVV.

The chain links TRBV6-5 to TRBJ2-7, with TRBD2 matching over 12 bases. CDR3 size: 15 residues. CDR1 is MNHEY, CDR2 SVGAGI, per germline. Losses at the gene ends were 6 bases for V and 5 bases for J; bases not matched to a gene: 8. CDR3 in amino acids: CASSRLAGGLDEQYF. The CDR3 nucleotides read TGTGCCAGCAGCCGCCTAGCGGGAGGGTTGGACGAGCAGTACTTC.

V is TRBV27 and J is TRBJ2-6; the match to TRBD1 covers 9 bases. V shed 6 bases, J shed 0 bases, and the junction held 6 bases outside the gene matches. This CDR3 is built from 17 residues. Per germline, CDR1 MNHEY and CDR2 SMNVEV (reference sequence). CDR3 in DNA: TGTGCCAGCAGCTCGGGACAGGGCGTCTCTGGGGCCAACGTCCTGACTTTC. Encoded protein: CASSSGQGVSGANVLTF.

This clone appeared a single time. The chain uses TRBV18 and TRBJ2-5; D uncertain. V dropped 6 bases and J dropped 5 bases, with 13 bases sitting between them. The CDR3 has 13 amino acids. The germline CDR1 and CDR2 sequences are KGHSH and LQKENI. For the CDR3, the DNA is TGTGCCAGCTCGGAACTTGCGGTCGAGACCCAGTACTTC. Protein sequence: CASSELAVETQYF.

The genes are TRBV5-1 and TRBJ1-1; TRBD1 matches at 8 bases. Germline V gene lookup returns CDR1 SGHRS and CDR2 YFSETQ. This CDR3 has 14 residues. V was clipped by 4 bases and J by 1 base; unmatched bases: 3. In nucleotides, the CDR3 is TGCGCCAGCAGCCCACAGGGGGGGAACACTGAAGCTTTCTTT. It encodes CASSPQGGNTEAFF.

This chain links TRBV7-6 with TRBJ2-1, with 11 bases lining up with TRBD2. The CDR3 covers 16 residues. CDR1 SGHVS and CDR2 FNYEAQ come from the germline V gene. V dropped 1 base and J dropped 9; count of bases not matched to a gene: 8. The CDR3 loop is CASSLGKTSGSIEQFF. CDR3 in DNA: TGTGCCAGCAGCTTAGGGAAAACTAGCGGGAGTATTGAGCAGTTCTTC. The complete variable domain, with remaining parts taken from reference TRBV7-6 and TRBJ2-1, reads GAGVSQSPRYKVTKRGQDVALRCDPISGHVSLYWYRQALGQGPEFLTYFNYEAQQDKSGLPNDRFSAERPEGSISTLTIQRTEQRDSAMYRCASSLGKTSGSIEQFFGPGTRLTVL.

V and J are TRBV7-9 and TRBJ2-1, with 8 bases fitting TRBD2. The CDR3 consists of 14 residues. J lost 7 bases, V lost 4 bases, and 6 bases had no gene match. The germline V gene encodes CDR1 SEHNR and CDR2 FQNEAQ (reference sequence). The DNA for the CDR3 is TGTGCCAGCAGCTCCGGACTAGCCGTAAATGAGCAGTTCTTC. This encodes CASSSGLAVNEQFF.

The chain couples TRBV9 to TRBJ2-3; D is ambiguous. Trimming removed 3 bases at V and 0 bases at J, with 11 bases between. There are 15 residues in the CDR3. Germline-derived CDR1 and CDR2 are SGDLS and YYNGEE. The CDR3 is CASSALAASTDTQYF. The DNA of the CDR3 is TGTGCCAGCAGCGCACTGGCGGCTAGCACAGATACGCAGTATTTT.

V gene TRBV4-1 combines with J gene TRBJ2-5; D call uncertain. The CDR3 extends over 17 amino acids. Germline V gene sequence: CDR1 MGHRA, CDR2 YSYEKL. V was shortened by 1 base and J by 7 bases, with 22 bases between the two germline ends. This CDR3 is CASSQAPNVGYKVTQYF. CDR3 coding DNA: TGCGCCAGCAGCCAAGCGCCGAATGTGGGCTACAAAGTGACCCAGTACTTC.

The chain couples TRBV28 to TRBJ1-1, with 11 bases that match TRBD1. CDR3 length: 15 amino acids. The J segment lost 4 bases and the V segment lost 6 bases, leaving 7 bases of the junction unmatched. Germline CDR1 is MDHEN and CDR2 is SYDVKM. DNA of the CDR3: TGTGCCAGCAGCGGACAGGGGGCACATAGCACTGAAGCTTTCTTT. Protein sequence: CASSGQGAHSTEAFF.

The sample holds a few counts of this clone. V gene TRBV5-5 combines with J gene TRBJ1-5, with unresolved D. From germline, CDR1 is SGHKS and CDR2 YYEKEE (reference sequence). The CDR3 spans 16 residues. V lost 0 bases and J 6 bases, leaving 16 bases between the germline ends. The CDR3 is CASSLARGIGSQPQHF. Here the CDR3 DNA reads TGTGCCAGCAGCTTGGCCCGAGGGATCGGTTCTCAGCCCCAGCATTTT.

This chain connects TRBV28 to TRBJ1-5; D ambiguous. The CDR3 extends over 12 amino acids. The V gene's germline CDR1 is MDHEN and CDR2 SYDVKM. Trimming stripped 5 bases from V and 1 base from J, with 3 bases between. This CDR3 is CASSRSNQPQHF. The CDR3 DNA reads as TGTGCCAGCAGTCGGAGCAATCAGCCCCAGCATTTT.

The sample holds one count of this clone. The V and J genes are TRBV19 and TRBJ1-3, with D uncertain. In germline, CDR1 is LNHDA, CDR2 SQIVND (reference sequence). This CDR3 comprises 15 residues. V lost 8 bases to trimming and J lost 2 bases, with 16 bases between them. The CDR3: CASVPTLGPGNTIYF. In DNA form, the CDR3 reads TGTGCCAGTGTACCGACTCTGGGTCCTGGAAACACCATATATTTT.

The rearrangement uses TRBV6-4 and TRBJ1-4; a weak D match, TRBD1 (6 bases). Trimming removed 5 bases at V and 3 bases at J, with 10 bases between. CDR3 size: 14 residues. CDR1 MRHNA and CDR2 SNTAGT come from the germline V gene. The CDR3 DNA is TGTGCCAGCAGTCACAGGGTGCCTAATGAAAAACTGTTTTTT. Translating it yields CASSHRVPNEKLFF.